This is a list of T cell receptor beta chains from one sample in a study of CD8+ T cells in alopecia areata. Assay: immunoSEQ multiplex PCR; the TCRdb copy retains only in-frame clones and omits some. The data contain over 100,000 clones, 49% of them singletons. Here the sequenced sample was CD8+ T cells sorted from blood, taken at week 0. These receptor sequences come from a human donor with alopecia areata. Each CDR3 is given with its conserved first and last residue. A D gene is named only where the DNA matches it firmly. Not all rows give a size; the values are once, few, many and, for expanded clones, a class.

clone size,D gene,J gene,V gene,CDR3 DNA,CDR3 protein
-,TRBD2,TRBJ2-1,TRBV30,TGTGCCTGGAGTGTAAGGTACAGCGGGGTCGTAAATGAGCAGTTCTTC,CAWSVRYSGVVNEQFF
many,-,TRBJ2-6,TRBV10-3,TGTGCCAGCAGTGAGGGGGGTACCGGGGCCAACGTCCTGACTTTC,CASSEGGTGANVLTF
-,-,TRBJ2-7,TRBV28,TGTGCCAGCAGTTTAACGACAGCCAGGAGCTCCTACGAGCAGTACTTC,CASSLTTARSSYEQYF
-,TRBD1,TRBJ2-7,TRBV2,TGTGCCAGCAGCCCGGGACAGGCCAACTACGAGCAGTACTTC,CASSPGQANYEQYF
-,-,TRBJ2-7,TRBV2,TGTGCCAGCGAGAACAGGTTGTACTACGAGCAGTACTTC,CASENRLYYEQYF
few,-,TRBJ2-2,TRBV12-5,TGTGCTAGTGGTATTGGGGTTCCTAGAAACACCGGGGAGCTGTTTTTT,CASGIGVPRNTGELFF
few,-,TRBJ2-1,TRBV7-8,TGTGCCAGCACTAGGGATTACAATGAGCAGTTCTTC,CASTRDYNEQFF
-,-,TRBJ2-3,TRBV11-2,TGTGCCAGCAGCCCGAAGGGGACGGGGTTAGGAGATACGCAGTATTTT,CASSPKGTGLGDTQYF
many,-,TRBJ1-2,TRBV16,TGTGCCAGCAGCCCGACAATCCAGGGATATGGCTACACCTTC,CASSPTIQGYGYTF
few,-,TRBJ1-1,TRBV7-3,TGTGCCAGCAGCCCCACAGGGCGCACTGAAGCTTTCTTT,CASSPTGRTEAFF
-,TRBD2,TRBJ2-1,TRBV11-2,TGTGCCAGCAGACGGGGGGTTGAGCAGTTCTTC,CASRRGVEQFF
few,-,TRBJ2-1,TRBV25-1,TGTGCCAGCAGTCATGGGGACGGGAATGAGCAGTTCTTC,CASSHGDGNEQFF
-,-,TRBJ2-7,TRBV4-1,TGCGCCAGCAGCCAAGTCCAGGGTTCTTACGAGCAGTACTTC,CASSQVQGSYEQYF
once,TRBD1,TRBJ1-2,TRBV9,TGTGCCAGCAGCGTTGGGACAGGGAACTATGGCTACACCTTC,CASSVGTGNYGYTF
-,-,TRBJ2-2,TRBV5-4,TGTGCCAGTGCGAGTAAAGGGAGGAACACCGGGGAGCTGTTTTTT,CASASKGRNTGELFF
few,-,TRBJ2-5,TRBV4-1,TGCGCCAGCAGCCAAGAAATCGGCATTGCGACCCAGTACTTC,CASSQEIGIATQYF
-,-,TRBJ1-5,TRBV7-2,TGTGCCAGCAGCTATGCCCCGAGGGGCGCAGGAGGCAATCAGCCCCAGCATTTT,CASSYAPRGAGGNQPQHF
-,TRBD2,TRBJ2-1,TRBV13,TGTGCCAGCAGTTTGGGACTAGTCTACTACAATGAGCAGTTCTTC,CASSLGLVYYNEQFF
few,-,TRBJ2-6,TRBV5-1,TGCGCCAGCAGGGGAGGCTCTGGGGCCAACGTCCTGACTTTC,CASRGGSGANVLTF
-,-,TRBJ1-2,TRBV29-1,TGCAGCGTTGAGGGGATGGCTGGCTACACCTTC,CSVEGMAGYTF
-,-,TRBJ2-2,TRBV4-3,TGCGCCAGCAGCGCAGGTCGAGCCGGGGAGCTGTTTTTT,CASSAGRAGELFF
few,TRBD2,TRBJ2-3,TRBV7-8,TGTGCCAGCAGCTTGCAGTTCGGAGGGACTAGCGGGGTTGATACGCAGTATTTT,CASSLQFGGTSGVDTQYF
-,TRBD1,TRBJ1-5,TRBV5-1,TGTGCCAGCAGCCCGGACAGGGCTCAGCCCCAGCATTTT,CASSPDRAQPQHF
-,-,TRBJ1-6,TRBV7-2,TGTGCCAGCAGCTTTACTACGGGACACCATAATTCACCCCTCCACTTT,CASSFTTGHHNSPLHF
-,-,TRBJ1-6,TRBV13,TGTGCCAGCAGCTTAGCCGGGAGAGGTCTCCACTTT,CASSLAGRGLHF
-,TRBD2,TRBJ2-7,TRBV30,TGTGCCTGGACCCAGACTAGCGGGGGTGACTACGAGCAGTACTTC,CAWTQTSGGDYEQYF
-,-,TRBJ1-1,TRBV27,TGTGCCAGCAGGGGGGAGAACACTGAAGCTTTCTTT,CASRGENTEAFF
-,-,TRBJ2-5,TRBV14,TGTGCCAGCAGCCAAGTGGCTTGGCCACTTGAAGAGACCCAGTACTTC,CASSQVAWPLEETQYF
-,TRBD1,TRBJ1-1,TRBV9,TGTGCCAGCAGCCCAGGGACAGGGAAGATGAACACTGAAGCTTTCTTT,CASSPGTGKMNTEAFF
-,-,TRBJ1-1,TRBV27,TGTGCCAGCAGTTTTGGCGGCTTGAACACTGAAGCTTTCTTT,CASSFGGLNTEAFF
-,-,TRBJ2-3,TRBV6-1,TGTGCCAGCAGTGAAGACAGGGAAGGCCCTCACACAGATACGCAGTATTTT,CASSEDREGPHTDTQYF
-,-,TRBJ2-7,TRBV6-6,TGTGCCAGCAGTTACTCGGGGGTTTACGAGCAGTACTTC,CASSYSGVYEQYF
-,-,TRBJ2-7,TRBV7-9,TGTGCCAGCATCCCACCGGGCAGTTCCCTCAGCGAGCAGTACTTC,CASIPPGSSLSEQYF
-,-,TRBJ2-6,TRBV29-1,TGCAGCGTTGAAGGGGACACCTCTGGGGCCAACGTCCTGACTTTC,CSVEGDTSGANVLTF
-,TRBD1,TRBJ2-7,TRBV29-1,TGCAGCGTTGCCGACCCGGGACAGATATACGAGCAGTACTTC,CSVADPGQIYEQYF
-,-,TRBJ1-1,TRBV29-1,TGCAGCGTTGGAGACTCGGGGTTCACTGAAGCTTTCTTT,CSVGDSGFTEAFF
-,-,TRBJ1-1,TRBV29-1,TGCAGCGTTGAAGATGGGGAGGGGAGGAACACTGAAGCTTTCTTT,CSVEDGEGRNTEAFF
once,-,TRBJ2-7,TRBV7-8,TGTGCCAGCAGCTCCGGACCCCGGGGATACGAGCAGTACTTC,CASSSGPRGYEQYF
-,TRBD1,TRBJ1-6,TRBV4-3,TGCGCCAGCAGCCGTTTGACAGGGAATTCACCCCTCCACTTT,CASSRLTGNSPLHF
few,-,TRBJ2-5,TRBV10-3,TGTGCCACGTTTATGATACAGGGAGACGAGACCCAGTACTTC,CATFMIQGDETQYF
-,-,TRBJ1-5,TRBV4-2,TGTGCCAGCACCCAGCAATGCCAGCCCCAGCATTTT,CASTQQCQPQHF
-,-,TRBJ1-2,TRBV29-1,TGCAGCGTCATGATCGGCGGTCGGAACTATGGCTACACCTTC,CSVMIGGRNYGYTF
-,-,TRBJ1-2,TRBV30,TGTGCCTGGAGTCAGGGAGCTAACTATGGCTACACCTTC,CAWSQGANYGYTF
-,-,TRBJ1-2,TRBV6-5,TGTGCCAGCAGTTGGGGGACGAACTATGGCTACACCTTC,CASSWGTNYGYTF
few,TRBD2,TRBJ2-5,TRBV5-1,TGCGCCAGCAGCTTGGTTCCGGGGGGTAGGCAAGAGACCCAGTACTTC,CASSLVPGGRQETQYF
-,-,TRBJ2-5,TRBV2,TGTGCCAGCAGTGAAGCTGTCTTATCCCAAGAGACCCAGTACTTC,CASSEAVLSQETQYF
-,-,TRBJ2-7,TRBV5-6,TGTGCCAGCAGCTTTGGAGAGAACTCCTACGAGCAGTACTTC,CASSFGENSYEQYF
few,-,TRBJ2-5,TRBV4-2,TGTGCCAGCAGCCTCGGACTCGAAGAGACCCAGTACTTC,CASSLGLEETQYF
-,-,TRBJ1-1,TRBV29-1,TGCAGCGTTGGTAAGAACACTGAAGCTTTCTTT,CSVGKNTEAFF
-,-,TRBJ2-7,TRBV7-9,TGTGCCAGCAGCTTTAGGTCCTACGAGCAGTACTTC,CASSFRSYEQYF
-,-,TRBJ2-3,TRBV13,TGTGCCAGCAGCTCGACCCCCGATACGCAGTATTTT,CASSSTPDTQYF